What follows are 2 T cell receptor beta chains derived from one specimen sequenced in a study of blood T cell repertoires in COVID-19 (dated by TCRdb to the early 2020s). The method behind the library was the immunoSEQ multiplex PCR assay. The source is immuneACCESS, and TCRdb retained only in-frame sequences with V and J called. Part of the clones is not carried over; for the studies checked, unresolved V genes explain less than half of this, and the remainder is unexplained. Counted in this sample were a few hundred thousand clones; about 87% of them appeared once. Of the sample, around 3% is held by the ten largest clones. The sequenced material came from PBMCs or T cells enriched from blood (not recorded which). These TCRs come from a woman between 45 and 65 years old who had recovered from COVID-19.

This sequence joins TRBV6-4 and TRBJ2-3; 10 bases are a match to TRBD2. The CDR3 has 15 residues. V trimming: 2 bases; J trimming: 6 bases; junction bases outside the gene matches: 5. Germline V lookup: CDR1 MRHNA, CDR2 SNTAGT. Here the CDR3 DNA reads TGTGCCAGCAGTGACGGGCTAGCGGGAGCGGATACGCAGTATTTT. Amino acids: CASSDGLAGADTQYF.

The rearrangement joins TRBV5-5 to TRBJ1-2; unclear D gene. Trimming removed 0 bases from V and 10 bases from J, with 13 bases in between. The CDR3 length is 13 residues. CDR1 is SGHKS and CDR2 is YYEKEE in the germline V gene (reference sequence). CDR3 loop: CASSLDGEGSYTF. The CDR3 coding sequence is TGTGCCAGCAGCTTGGACGGGGAGGGATCCTACACCTTC.